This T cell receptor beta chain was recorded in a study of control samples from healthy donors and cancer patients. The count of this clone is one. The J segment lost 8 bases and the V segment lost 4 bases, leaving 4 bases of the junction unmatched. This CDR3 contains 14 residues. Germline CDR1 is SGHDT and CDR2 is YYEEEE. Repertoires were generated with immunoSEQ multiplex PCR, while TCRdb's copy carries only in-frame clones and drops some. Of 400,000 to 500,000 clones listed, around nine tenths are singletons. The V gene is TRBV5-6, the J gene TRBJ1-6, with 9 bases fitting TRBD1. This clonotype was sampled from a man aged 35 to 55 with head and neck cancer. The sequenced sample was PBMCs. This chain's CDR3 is CASSQTGGYSPLHF. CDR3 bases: TGTGCCAGCAGCCAGACAGGGGGTTATTCACCCCTCCACTTT.